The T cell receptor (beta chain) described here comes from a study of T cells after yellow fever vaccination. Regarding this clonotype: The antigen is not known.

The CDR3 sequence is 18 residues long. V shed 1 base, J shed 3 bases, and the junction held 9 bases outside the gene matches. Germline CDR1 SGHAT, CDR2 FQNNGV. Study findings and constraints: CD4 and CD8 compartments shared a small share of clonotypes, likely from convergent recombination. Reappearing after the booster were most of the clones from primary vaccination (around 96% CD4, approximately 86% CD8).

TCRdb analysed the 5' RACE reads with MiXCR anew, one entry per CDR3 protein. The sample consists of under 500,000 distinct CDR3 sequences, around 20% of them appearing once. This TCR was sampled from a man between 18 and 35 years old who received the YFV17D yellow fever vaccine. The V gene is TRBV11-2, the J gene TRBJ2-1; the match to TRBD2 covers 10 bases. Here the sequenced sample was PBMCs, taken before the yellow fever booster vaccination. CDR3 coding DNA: TGTGCCAGCAGCTTAGCCTCTAGCGGGAGAGATTACTACAATGAGCAGTTCTTC. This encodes CASSLASSGRDYYNEQFF.